This T cell receptor beta chain was captured by sequencing in a study of blood T cell repertoires in COVID-19. Study summary: T cells, B-cell-depleted T cells, or PBMCs supplied cDNA or gDNA.

The CDR3 length is 11 residues. Germline CDR1 SNHLY, CDR2 FYNNEI. With 3 bases removed from V and 8 bases from J, the gap between germline ends came to 8 bases. Profiled with immunoSEQ multiplex PCR; TCRdb holds only in-frame clones, not every one. The data show 200,000 to 300,000 clones, around 88% seen once. The chain links TRBV2 to TRBJ2-7, with D tentatively TRBD1 (6 bases). This receptor was obtained from a woman between 25 and 40 years old with COVID-19, enrolled during active disease. The specimen sequenced was peripheral blood. CDR3 residues: CASSEGAKQYF. The CDR3 region has the DNA TGTGCCAGCAGTGAGGGGGCCAAGCAGTACTTC.